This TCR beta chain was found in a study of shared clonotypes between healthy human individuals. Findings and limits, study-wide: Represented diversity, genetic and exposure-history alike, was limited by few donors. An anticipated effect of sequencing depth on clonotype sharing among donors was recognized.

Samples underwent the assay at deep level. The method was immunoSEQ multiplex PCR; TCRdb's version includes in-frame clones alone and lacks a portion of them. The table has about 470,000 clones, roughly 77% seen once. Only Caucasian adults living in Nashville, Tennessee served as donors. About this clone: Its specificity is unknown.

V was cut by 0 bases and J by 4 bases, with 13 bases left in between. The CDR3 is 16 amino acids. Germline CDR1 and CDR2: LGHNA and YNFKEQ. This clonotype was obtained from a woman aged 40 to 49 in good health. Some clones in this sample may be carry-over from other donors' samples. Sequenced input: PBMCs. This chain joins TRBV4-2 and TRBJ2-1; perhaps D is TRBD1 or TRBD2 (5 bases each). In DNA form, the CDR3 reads TGTGCCAGCAGCCAAGAGGGGACCAACTGGTACAATGAGCAGTTCTTC. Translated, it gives CASSQEGTNWYNEQFF.